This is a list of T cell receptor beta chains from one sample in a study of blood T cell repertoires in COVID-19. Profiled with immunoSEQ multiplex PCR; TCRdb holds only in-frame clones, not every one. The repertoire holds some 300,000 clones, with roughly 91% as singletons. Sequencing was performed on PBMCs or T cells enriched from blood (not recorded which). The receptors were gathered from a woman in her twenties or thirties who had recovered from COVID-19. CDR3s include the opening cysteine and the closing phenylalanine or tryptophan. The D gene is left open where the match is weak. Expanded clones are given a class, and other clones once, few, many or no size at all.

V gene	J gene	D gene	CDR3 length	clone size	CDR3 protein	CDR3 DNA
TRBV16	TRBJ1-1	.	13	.	CASSQFSSAEAFF	TGTGCCAGCAGCCAATTCTCGTCGGCTGAAGCTTTCTTT
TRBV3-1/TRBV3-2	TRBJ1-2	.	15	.	CASSQKQGTNYGYTF	TGTGCCAGCAGCCAAAAACAGGGCACCAACTATGGCTACACCTTC
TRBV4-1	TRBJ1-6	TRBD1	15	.	CASSHRQGDNSPLHF	TGCGCCAGCAGCCACCGACAGGGCGATAATTCACCCCTCCACTTT
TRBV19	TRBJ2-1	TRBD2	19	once	CASSPDSGGFLLSYNEQFF	TGTGCCAGTAGCCCCGATAGCGGGGGATTTCTCCTCTCCTACAATGAGCAGTTCTTC
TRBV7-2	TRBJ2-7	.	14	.	CASSLDVRGTEQYF	TGTGCCAGCAGCTTAGATGTAAGGGGAACCGAGCAGTACTTC
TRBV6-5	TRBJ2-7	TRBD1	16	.	CASSYSRDRGSYEQYF	TGTGCCAGCAGTTACTCAAGGGACAGGGGATCCTACGAGCAGTACTTC
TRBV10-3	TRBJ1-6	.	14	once	CAISEAGGNSPLHF	TGTGCCATCAGTGAAGCGGGTGGTAATTCACCCCTCCACTTT
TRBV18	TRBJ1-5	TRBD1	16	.	CASSPGQGRDSQPQHF	TGTGCCAGCTCACCAGGGCAGGGAAGGGACAGTCAGCCCCAGCATTTT
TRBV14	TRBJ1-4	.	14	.	CASSQDDRPEKLFF	TGTGCCAGCAGCCAAGATGACAGGCCTGAAAAACTGTTTTTT
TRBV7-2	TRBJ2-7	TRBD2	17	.	CASSLVITGGPSYEQYF	TGTGCCAGCAGCTTAGTCATCACGGGAGGGCCTTCCTACGAGCAGTACTTC
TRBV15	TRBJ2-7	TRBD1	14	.	CATSKGTGGYEQYF	TGTGCCACCAGCAAAGGGACAGGGGGGTACGAGCAGTACTTC
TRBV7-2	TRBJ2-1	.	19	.	CASRLSGGHVPTSYNEQFF	TGTGCCAGCAGACTTTCCGGGGGGCACGTGCCTACTAGCTACAATGAGCAGTTCTTC
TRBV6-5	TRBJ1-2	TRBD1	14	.	CASSWGQGFSGYTF	TGTGCCAGCAGTTGGGGACAGGGGTTCTCTGGCTACACCTTC
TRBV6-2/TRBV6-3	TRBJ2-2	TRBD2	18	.	CASSYPTSGRAVTGELFF	TGTGCCAGCAGTTATCCGACTAGCGGGAGGGCCGTAACCGGGGAGCTGTTTTTT
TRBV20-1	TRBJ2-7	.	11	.	CSGGSSYEQYF	TGCAGTGGGGGCAGTTCCTACGAGCAGTACTTC
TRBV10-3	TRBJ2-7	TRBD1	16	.	CAISPWTGVESYEQYF	TGTGCCATCAGTCCCTGGACAGGGGTGGAGTCCTACGAGCAGTACTTC
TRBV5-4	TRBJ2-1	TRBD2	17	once	CASSPPPTAGVSDEQFF	TGTGCCAGCAGCCCCCCCCCGACAGCGGGAGTGTCGGATGAGCAGTTCTTC
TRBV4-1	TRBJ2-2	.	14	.	CASSRGQFTGELFF	TGCGCCAGCAGCCGCGGACAGTTCACCGGGGAGCTGTTTTTT
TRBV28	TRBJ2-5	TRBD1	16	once	CASSFGTAAPQETQYF	TGTGCCAGCAGTTTTGGGACAGCGGCGCCACAAGAGACCCAGTACTTC
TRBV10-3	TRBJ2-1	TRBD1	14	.	CAISDLQGEHEQFF	TGTGCCATCAGTGATCTCCAGGGGGAACATGAGCAGTTCTTC
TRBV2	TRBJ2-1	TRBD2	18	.	CASSYNPGLAGGYNEQFF	TGTGCCAGCAGTTACAATCCGGGACTAGCGGGAGGTTACAATGAGCAGTTCTTC
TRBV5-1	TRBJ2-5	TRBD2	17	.	CASMPTSGRVGKETQYF	TGCGCCAGCATGCCAACTAGCGGGAGGGTCGGAAAAGAGACCCAGTACTTC
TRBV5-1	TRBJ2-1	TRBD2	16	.	CASSLGTSGLYNEQFF	TGCGCCAGCAGCTTAGGGACTAGCGGGCTCTACAATGAGCAGTTCTTC
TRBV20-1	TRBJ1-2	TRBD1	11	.	CSEGQGNGYTF	TGCAGTGAGGGACAGGGGAATGGCTACACCTTC
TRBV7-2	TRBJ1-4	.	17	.	CASSLMAGYATNEKLFF	TGTGCCAGCAGCTTAATGGCGGGCTATGCAACTAATGAAAAACTGTTTTTT
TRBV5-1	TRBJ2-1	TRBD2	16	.	CASSRGYGLASNEQFF	TGCGCCAGCAGCCGCGGATACGGACTAGCAAGCAATGAGCAGTTCTTC
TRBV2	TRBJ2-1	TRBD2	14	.	CASRPAGLYNEQFF	TGTGCCAGCAGGCCAGCGGGATTGTACAATGAGCAGTTCTTC
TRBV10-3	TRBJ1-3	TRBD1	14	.	CAITHTGVGNTIYF	TGTGCCATCACTCACACAGGGGTAGGAAACACCATATATTTT
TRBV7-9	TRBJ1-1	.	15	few	CASSWDGTTGTEAFF	TGTGCCAGCAGCTGGGACGGGACAACGGGCACTGAAGCTTTCTTT
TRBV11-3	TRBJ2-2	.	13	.	CASSPSAQSELFF	TGTGCCAGCAGCCCAAGTGCCCAGTCGGAGCTGTTTTTT
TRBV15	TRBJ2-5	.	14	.	CATSPQRKEETQYF	TGTGCCACGAGCCCACAGCGGAAGGAAGAGACCCAGTACTTC
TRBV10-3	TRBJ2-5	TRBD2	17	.	CAISEPRLAGGEETQYF	TGTGCCATCAGTGAGCCGCGACTAGCGGGAGGGGAAGAGACCCAGTACTTC
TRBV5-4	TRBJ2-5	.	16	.	CASSPRQVAVWETQYF	TGTGCCAGCAGCCCAAGACAGGTGGCGGTGTGGGAGACCCAGTACTTC
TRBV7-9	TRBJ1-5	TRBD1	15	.	CASSQGDSNNQPQHF	TGTGCCAGCAGCCAGGGGGACAGCAACAATCAGCCCCAGCATTTT
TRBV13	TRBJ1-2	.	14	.	CASSSSDRFYGYTF	TGTGCCAGCAGCTCGTCCGACAGGTTTTATGGCTACACCTTC
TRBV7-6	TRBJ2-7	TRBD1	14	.	CASSPTGEGYEQYF	TGTGCCAGCAGCCCTACAGGGGAAGGGTACGAGCAGTACTTC
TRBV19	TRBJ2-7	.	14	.	CASSGTPLYYEQYF	TGTGCCAGTTCCGGGACACCGCTCTACTACGAGCAGTACTTC
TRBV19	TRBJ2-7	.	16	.	CASSTTRGHGDYEQYF	TGTGCCAGTAGTACAACCAGGGGACACGGTGACTACGAGCAGTACTTC
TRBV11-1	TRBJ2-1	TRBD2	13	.	CASSLSGNREQFF	TGTGCCAGCAGCCTTAGCGGGAACCGGGAGCAGTTCTTC